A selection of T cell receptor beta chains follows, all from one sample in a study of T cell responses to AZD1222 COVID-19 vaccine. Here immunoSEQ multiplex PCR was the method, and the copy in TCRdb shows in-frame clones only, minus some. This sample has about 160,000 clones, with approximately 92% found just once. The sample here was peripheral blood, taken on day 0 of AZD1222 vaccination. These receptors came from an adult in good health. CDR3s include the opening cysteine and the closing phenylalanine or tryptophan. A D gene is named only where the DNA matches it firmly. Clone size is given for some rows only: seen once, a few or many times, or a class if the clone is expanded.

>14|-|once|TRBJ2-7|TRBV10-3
TGTGCCATCAGTGCGTTAGTCAACTCCTACGAGCAGTACTTC
CAISALVNSYEQYF
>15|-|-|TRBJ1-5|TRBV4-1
TGCGCCAGCAGCCAAGTTCATGGGGGGAATCAGCCCCAGCATTTT
CASSQVHGGNQPQHF
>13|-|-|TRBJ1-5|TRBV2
TGTGCCAGCAGTCGAGTCCTAAATCAGCCCCAGCATTTT
CASSRVLNQPQHF
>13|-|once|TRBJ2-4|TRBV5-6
TGTGCCAGCAGCTTGGACAGGGCTGACATTCAGTACTTC
CASSLDRADIQYF
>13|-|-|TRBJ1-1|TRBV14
TGTGCCAGCAGCCTCCTTCGAAACACTGAAGCTTTCTTT
CASSLLRNTEAFF
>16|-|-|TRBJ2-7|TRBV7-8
TGTGCCAGCAGCTTATTCCCTGACAGGCCCTCCTACGAGCAGTACTTC
CASSLFPDRPSYEQYF
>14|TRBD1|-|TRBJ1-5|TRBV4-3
TGCGCCAGCAGCCTCGACAGGGTGGGACAGCCCCAGCATTTT
CASSLDRVGQPQHF
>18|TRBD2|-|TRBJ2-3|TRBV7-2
TGTGCCAGCAGCTTAGTTGGCGGGGGGACAACTAGCACAGATACGCAGTATTTT
CASSLVGGGTTSTDTQYF
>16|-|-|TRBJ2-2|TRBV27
TGTGCCAGCAGTTTATCAGCTAGCCGGAACACCGGGGAGCTGTTTTTT
CASSLSASRNTGELFF
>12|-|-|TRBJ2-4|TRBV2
TGTGCCAGCAGTGATGGCCGGGACATTCAGTACTTC
CASSDGRDIQYF
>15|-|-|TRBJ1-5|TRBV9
TGTGCCAGCAGCGTAGGGTACAGTGGCAATCAGCCCCAGCATTTT
CASSVGYSGNQPQHF
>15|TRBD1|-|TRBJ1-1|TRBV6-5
TGTGCCAGCAGTTACAAAGGACAGGGGCTCACTGAAGCTTTCTTT
CASSYKGQGLTEAFF
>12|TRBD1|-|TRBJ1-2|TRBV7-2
TGTGCCAGCACCTCGGGACAGCATGGCTACACCTTC
CASTSGQHGYTF
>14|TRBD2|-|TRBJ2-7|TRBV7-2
TGTGCCAGCAGCCTGGGACTAGCGGACTACGAGCAGTACTTC
CASSLGLADYEQYF
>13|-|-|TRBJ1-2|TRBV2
TGTGCCAGCAGTGGGGTCTCTAACTATGGCTACACCTTC
CASSGVSNYGYTF
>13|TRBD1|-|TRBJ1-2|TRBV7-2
TGTGCCAGCAGCCCCGACAGGGGGCAAGGCTACACCTTC
CASSPDRGQGYTF
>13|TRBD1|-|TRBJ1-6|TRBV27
TGTGCCAGCAGGGGACAGTTCAGTTCACCCCTCCACTTT
CASRGQFSSPLHF
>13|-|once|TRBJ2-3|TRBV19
TGTGCCAGTAGTATTGGGCGGACAGATACGCAGTATTTT
CASSIGRTDTQYF
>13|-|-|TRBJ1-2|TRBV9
TGTGCCAGCAGCGTTGGGGGTGGAGGTGGCTACACCTTC
CASSVGGGGGYTF
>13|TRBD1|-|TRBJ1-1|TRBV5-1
TGCGCCAGCAGCCGGACAGGCGACACTGAAGCTTTCTTT
CASSRTGDTEAFF
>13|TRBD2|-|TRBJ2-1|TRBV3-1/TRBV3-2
TGTGCCAGCAGCCTTACGAATAGCGGGGGCCTATTCTTC
CASSLTNSGGLFF
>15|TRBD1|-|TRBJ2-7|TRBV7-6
TGTGCCAGCAGCGCAACCGGGACAGGGGGCTGGGAGCAGTACTTC
CASSATGTGGWEQYF
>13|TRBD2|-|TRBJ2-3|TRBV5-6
TGTGCCAGCAGCGGGACTAGTTTGGATACGCAGTATTTT
CASSGTSLDTQYF
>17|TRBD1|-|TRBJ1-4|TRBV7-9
TGTGCCAGCAGCTTAGCGGCGGCGGGACAGGGGAATGAAAAACTGTTTTTT
CASSLAAAGQGNEKLFF
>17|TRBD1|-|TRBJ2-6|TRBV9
TGTGCCAGCAGCTTCCGGGACAGGGGCCCTGGGGCCAACGTCCTGACTTTC
CASSFRDRGPGANVLTF
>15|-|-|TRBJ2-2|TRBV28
TGTGCCAGCAGAACCGGGACAACAAACACCGGGGAGCTGTTTTTT
CASRTGTTNTGELFF
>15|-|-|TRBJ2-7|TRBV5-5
TGTGCCAGCAGCGAACAGGGTTTCTCTCCCTACGAGCAGTACTTC
CASSEQGFSPYEQYF
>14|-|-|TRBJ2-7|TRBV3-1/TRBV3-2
TGTGCCAGCACCCAGGGCGGGGGCCACTACGAGCAGTACTTC
CASTQGGGHYEQYF
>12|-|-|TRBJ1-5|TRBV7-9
TGTGCCAGCAGCCCCATCGGGAAGCCCCAGCATTTT
CASSPIGKPQHF
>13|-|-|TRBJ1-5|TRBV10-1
TGCGCCAGCATTCAACCGCTCAATCAGCCCCAGCATTTT
CASIQPLNQPQHF
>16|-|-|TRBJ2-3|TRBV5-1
TGCGCCAGCAGCTTGGATATCGGAGTCGTTTTAGATACGCAGTATTTT
CASSLDIGVVLDTQYF
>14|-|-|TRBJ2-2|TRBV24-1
TGTGCCACCAGTGATCTACAACGGACCGGGGAGCTGTTTTTT
CATSDLQRTGELFF
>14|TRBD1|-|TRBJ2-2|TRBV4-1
TGCGCCAGCAGCCCGGGACAGGGGACCGGGGAGCTGTTTTTT
CASSPGQGTGELFF
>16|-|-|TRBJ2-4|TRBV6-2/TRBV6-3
TGTGCCAGCAGCAAAAGCCCGCAGGGTGCCAAAAACATTCAGTACTTC
CASSKSPQGAKNIQYF
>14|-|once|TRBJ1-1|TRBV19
TGTGCCAGTAGTATAGATCCGCTGAACACTGAAGCTTTCTTT
CASSIDPLNTEAFF
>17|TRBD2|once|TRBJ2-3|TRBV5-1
TGCGCCAGCAGCTTTAGGACTAGCCCGGGGAGCACAGATACGCAGTATTTT
CASSFRTSPGSTDTQYF
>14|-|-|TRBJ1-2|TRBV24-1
TGTGCCACCAGTGACTCCGACGGTCTCTATGGCTACACCTTC
CATSDSDGLYGYTF
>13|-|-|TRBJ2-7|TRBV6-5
TGTGCCAGCAGACTCGGGTCCTTCTACGAGCAGTACTTC
CASRLGSFYEQYF
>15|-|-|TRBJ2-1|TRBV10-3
TGTGCCATCAGTGAGTCGAACGCGGGGGCCAATGAGCAGTTCTTC
CAISESNAGANEQFF
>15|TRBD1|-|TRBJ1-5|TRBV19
TGTGCCAGTAGTAAGGGACAGGGAAGCAATCAGCCCCAGCATTTT
CASSKGQGSNQPQHF
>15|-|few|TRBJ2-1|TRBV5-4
TGTGCCAGCAGCCCCGGTCGAAGAGACGGCAATGAGCAGTTCTTC
CASSPGRRDGNEQFF
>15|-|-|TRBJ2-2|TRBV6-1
TGTGCCAGCAGTGAACGGGTGGTCCCCGGCGGGGAGCTGTTTTTT
CASSERVVPGGELFF
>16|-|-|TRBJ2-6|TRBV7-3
TGTGCCAGCAGCCCGAAGGGGATCGAGGGGGCCAACGTCCTGACTTTC
CASSPKGIEGANVLTF
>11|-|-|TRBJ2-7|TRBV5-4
TGTGCCAGCAGCTTGAGAAACGAGCAGTACTTC
CASSLRNEQYF
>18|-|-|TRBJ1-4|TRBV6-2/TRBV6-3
TGTGCCAGCAGCCCTTCCCTTGGCCAGGCCGCCTATAATGAAAAACTGTTTTTT
CASSPSLGQAAYNEKLFF
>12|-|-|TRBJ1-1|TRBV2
TGTGCCAGCAGTCCCCCTAACACTGAAGCTTTCTTT
CASSPPNTEAFF
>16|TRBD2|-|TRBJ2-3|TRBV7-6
TGTGCCAGCAGCTTAGGGGTAGCGGGAGGGGAAGATACGCAGTATTTT
CASSLGVAGGEDTQYF
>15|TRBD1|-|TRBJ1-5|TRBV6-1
TGTGCCAGCAGTGATCGGGACAGATGGGAACAGCCCCAGCATTTT
CASSDRDRWEQPQHF
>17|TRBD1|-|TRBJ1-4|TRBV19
TGTGCCAGTAACCCTGACAGGGCCGGGTCGGTTAATGAAAAACTGTTTTTT
CASNPDRAGSVNEKLFF
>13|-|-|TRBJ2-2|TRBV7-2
TGTGCCAGCAGCCACCCAAATACCGGGGAGCTGTTTTTT
CASSHPNTGELFF
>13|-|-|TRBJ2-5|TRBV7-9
TGTGCCAGCAGCTTAGCAGAACAAGAGACCCAGTACTTC
CASSLAEQETQYF
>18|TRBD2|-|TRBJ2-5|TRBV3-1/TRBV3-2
TGTGCCAGCAGCCACTCCCGGACTAGCGGGGGGCCGCAAGAGACCCAGTACTTC
CASSHSRTSGGPQETQYF
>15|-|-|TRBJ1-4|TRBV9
TGTGCCAGCAGCGTCGGAGGGTCCAGGGGTGAAAAACTGTTTTTT
CASSVGGSRGEKLFF
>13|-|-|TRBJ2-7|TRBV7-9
TGTGCCAGCAGCTTAGACGTGTTCTACGAGCAGTACTTC
CASSLDVFYEQYF
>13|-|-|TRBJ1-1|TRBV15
TGTGCCACCAGTCGGCGGGGGGACACTGAAGCTTTCTTT
CATSRRGDTEAFF
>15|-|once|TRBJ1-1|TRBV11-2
TGTGCCAGCAGCTTATCCGGCGGCATGAACACTGAAGCTTTCTTT
CASSLSGGMNTEAFF
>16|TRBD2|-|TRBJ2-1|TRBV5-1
TGCGCCAGCAGCTTGTGGACTAGCGGGGATGTCAATGAGCAGTTCTTC
CASSLWTSGDVNEQFF